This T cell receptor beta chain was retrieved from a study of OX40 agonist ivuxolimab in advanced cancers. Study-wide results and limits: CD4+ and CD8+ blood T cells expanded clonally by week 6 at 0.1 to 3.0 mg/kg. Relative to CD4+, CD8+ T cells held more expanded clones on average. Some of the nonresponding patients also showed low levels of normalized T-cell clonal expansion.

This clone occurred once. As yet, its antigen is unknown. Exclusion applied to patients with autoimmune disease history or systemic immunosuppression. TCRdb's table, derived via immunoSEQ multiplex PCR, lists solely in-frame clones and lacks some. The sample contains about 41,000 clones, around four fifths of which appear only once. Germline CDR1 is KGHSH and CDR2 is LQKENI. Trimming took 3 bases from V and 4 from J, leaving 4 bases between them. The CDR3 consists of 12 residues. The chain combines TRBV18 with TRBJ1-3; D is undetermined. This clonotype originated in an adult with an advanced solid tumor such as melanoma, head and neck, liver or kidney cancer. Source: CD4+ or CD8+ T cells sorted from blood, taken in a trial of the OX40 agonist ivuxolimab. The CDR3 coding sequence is TGTGCCAGCTCACCGGGGGGAAACACCATATATTTT. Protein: CASSPGGNTIYF.